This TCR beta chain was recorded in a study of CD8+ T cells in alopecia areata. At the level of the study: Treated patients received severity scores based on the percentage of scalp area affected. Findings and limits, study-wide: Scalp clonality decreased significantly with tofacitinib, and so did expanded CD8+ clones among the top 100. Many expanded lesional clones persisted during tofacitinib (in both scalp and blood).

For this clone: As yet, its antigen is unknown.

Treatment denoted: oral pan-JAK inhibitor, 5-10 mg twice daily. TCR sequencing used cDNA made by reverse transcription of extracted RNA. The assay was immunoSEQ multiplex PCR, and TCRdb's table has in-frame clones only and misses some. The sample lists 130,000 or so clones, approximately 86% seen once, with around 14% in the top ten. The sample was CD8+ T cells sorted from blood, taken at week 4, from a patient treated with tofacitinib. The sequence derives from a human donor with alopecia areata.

CDR3 protein: CASSSWTSGGLYNEQFF. The CDR3 DNA sequence: TGTGCCAGCAGCTCATGGACTAGCGGGGGCCTATACAATGAGCAGTTCTTC. The chain has TRBV11-2 and TRBJ2-1; 13 bases fit TRBD2. CDR1 and CDR2 (germline): SGHAT, FQNNGV. With V trimmed by 4 bases and J by 4 bases, 7 bases remained unmatched. CDR3 length equals 17 residues.